The clone carrying this T cell receptor (beta chain) was found many times. Time point meaning: persistent/refractory GD, antithyroid drugs over 5 years with positive TRAb. PBMC-extracted RNA yielded the TCR library. Diagnosing Graves' disease relied on the American Thyroid Association guidelines. From each patient, nine milliliters of peripheral blood was drawn and collected into an EDTA anticoagulant tube. CDR3 regions were amplified by Arm-PCR using iRepertoire HTBI primers to build TCR beta libraries. One entry per CDR3 protein, called by TCRdb with MiXCR from the multiplex PCR reads. The sample includes fewer than 450,000 distinct CDR3 sequences, about a quarter seen only once; the top ten take about 27%. The entry originates in a study of regulatory T cells in long-lasting Graves disease. The origin of this receptor is a female donor with Graves disease. The sequencing used peripheral blood mononuclear cells (PBMCs), collected when the disease was refractory, from a patient treated with antithyroid drugs.

The CDR3 nucleotides are TGTGCCAGCAGCTTAGTTAGGACTAGCGGGACCGGGCAGTACTTC. As protein: CASSLVRTSGTGQYF. The V call is TRBV7-8, the J call TRBJ2-7, with 12 bases aligning to TRBD2. Germline CDR1 reads SGHVS; CDR2 reads FQNEAQ. Trimming removed 1 base from V and 9 bases from J; junction bases left unmatched: 7. CDR3 length equals 15 residues. Variable domain in full (rest from reference TRBV7-8 and TRBJ2-7): GAGVSQSPRYKVAKRGQDVALRCDPISGHVSLFWYQQALGQGPEFLTYFQNEAQLDKSGLPSDRFFAERPEGSVSTLKIQRTQQEDSAVYLCASSLVRTSGTGQYFGPGTRLTVT.